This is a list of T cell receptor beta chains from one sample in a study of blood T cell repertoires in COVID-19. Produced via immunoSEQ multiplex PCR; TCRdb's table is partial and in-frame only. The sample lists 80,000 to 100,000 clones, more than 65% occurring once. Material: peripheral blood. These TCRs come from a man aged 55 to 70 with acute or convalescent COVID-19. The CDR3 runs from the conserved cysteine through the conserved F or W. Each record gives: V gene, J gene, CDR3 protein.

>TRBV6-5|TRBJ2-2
CASSYGPGGNTGELFF
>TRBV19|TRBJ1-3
CASSMIGLSGNTIYF
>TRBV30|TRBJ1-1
CAWSPGVSSAFF
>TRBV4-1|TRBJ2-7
CASSQGGTGNFYEQYF
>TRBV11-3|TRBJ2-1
CASSLGQGVLDEQFF
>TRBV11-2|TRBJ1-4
CASSPRSGGHGEKLFF
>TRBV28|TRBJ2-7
CASTRLATYEQYF
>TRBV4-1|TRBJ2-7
CASSQGAGNSYEQYF
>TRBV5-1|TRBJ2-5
CASSSTGGQETQYF
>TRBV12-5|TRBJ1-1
CASGFVGQKNTEAFF
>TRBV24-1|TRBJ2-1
CATSQRASGDNEQFF